A single sample gave rise to the 31 T cell receptor beta chains below, sequenced in a study of blood T cell repertoires in COVID-19. This table comes from immunoSEQ multiplex PCR, and its TCRdb copy is limited to in-frame clones, with some not included. In the table there are 350,000 or so clones, about 87% of which are singletons. The sample consisted of peripheral blood. The receptor source for this set is a woman aged 25 to 39 with COVID-19, enrolled during active disease.

Here the CDR3 reads CAIGGGRTSGSTDTQYF. In DNA, the CDR3 is TGTGCCATCGGGGGAGGGAGGACTAGCGGGAGCACAGATACGCAGTATTTT. The chain recombines TRBV10-3 with TRBJ2-3; 11 bases are a match to TRBD2. The V and J ends lost 8 bases and 0 bases, in that order; junction bases with no gene match: 10. CDR3 length equals 17 residues. Germline values: CDR1 ENHRY, CDR2 SYGVKD.

The table lists this clone with a few counts. This chain uses TRBV3-1 (or the pseudogene TRBV3-2) with TRBJ1-1; D gene uncertain. The CDR3 has 13 amino acids. V lost 3 bases, J lost 8 bases, and 13 bases lay in between. The germline V gene has CDR1 LGHDT and CDR2 YNNKEL (reference sequence). The CDR3 coding sequence is TGTGCCAGCAGCCAGATTAAGACATCCGAAGCTTTCTTT. Translating it yields CASSQIKTSEAFF.

The V gene is TRBV2, the J gene TRBJ2-2, with 7 nucleotides matching TRBD1. V shed 4 bases and J 9 bases; nucleotides not matched to a gene: 8. This CDR3 has 14 residues. Germline V CDR1 and CDR2: SNHLY, FYNNEI. The CDR3 DNA follows: TGTGCCAGCAGTGGGGGACAGCTCTCAAGGGAGCTGTTTTTT. Amino acids: CASSGGQLSRELFF.

The table lists this clone with a count of one. In DNA, the CDR3 is TGTGCCAGCAGCTTCTTGGGGAGAGCCTACGAGCAGTACTTC. Amino acids: CASSFLGRAYEQYF. The chain combines TRBV7-9 with TRBJ2-7; TRBD2 is a possible D gene (5 bases). The CDR3 sequence is 14 residues long. V was trimmed by 3 bases and J by 2 bases, leaving 11 bases between them. Germline V lookup: CDR1 SEHNR, CDR2 FQNEAQ (reference sequence).

The V gene is TRBV30, the J gene TRBJ2-1, with 7 bases fitting TRBD2. Germline V lookup: CDR1 GTSNPN, CDR2 SVGIG (reference sequence). The trim removed 2 bases at V and 0 bases at J, leaving 25 bases unmatched. CDR3 size: 22 residues. The CDR3 DNA is TGTGCCTGGAGTAGAGCCATAAAAGGTCTAGCGGACTATCGATCCTCCTACAATGAGCAGTTCTTC. Its protein is CAWSRAIKGLADYRSSYNEQFF.

V is TRBV3-1 (or the pseudogene TRBV3-2) and J is TRBJ2-1; 7 nucleotides match TRBD2. Trimming took 6 bases from V and 9 from J; bases not matched to a gene: 20. Germline V gene data show CDR1 as LGHDT and CDR2 as YNNKEL (reference sequence). The CDR3 is 17 residues long. CDR3 protein: CASSSEVGREFRGEQFF. The CDR3 DNA is TGTGCCAGCAGTTCCGAGGTCGGGCGGGAGTTCCGGGGTGAGCAGTTCTTC.

The chain joins TRBV28 to TRBJ2-3; 7 bases are a match to TRBD1. This CDR3 contains 14 residues. V lost 5 bases and J lost 3; bases outside the gene matches: 5. Germline V gene sequence: CDR1 MDHEN, CDR2 SYDVKM. This CDR3 reads CASSPTGFTDTQYF. The DNA of the CDR3 is TGTGCCAGCAGTCCGACAGGGTTTACAGATACGCAGTATTTT.

The rearrangement joins TRBV21-1 to TRBJ2-2; the DNA was not used to check the table's D call, TRBD2. TRBV21-1 is flagged as a pseudogene. The CDR3 consists of 14 residues. The DNA of the CDR3 is TGTGCCAGCAGCCCAAGCGCGAACACCGGGGAGCTGTTTTTT. Protein product: CASSPSANTGELFF.

This clone was seen once. In nucleotides, the CDR3 is TGTGCCAGCAGCCCGACAGGTTTTAGGGGGACCCAGTACTTC. This sequence encodes CASSPTGFRGTQYF. The chain employs TRBV3-1 (or the pseudogene TRBV3-2) and TRBJ2-5; D is possibly TRBD1 (6 bases). Germline CDR1 reads LGHDT; CDR2 reads YNNKEL (reference sequence). Trimming removed 4 bases at V and 7 bases at J, with 16 bases between. The CDR3 runs to 14 residues.

This clone showed up just once. The rearrangement uses TRBV18 and TRBJ1-3; D remains unclear. Germline V gene data show CDR1 as KGHSH and CDR2 as LQKENI. Deletions cut 3 bases from V and 0 bases from J, with 9 bases between. The CDR3 sequence is 15 residues long. The CDR3 is CASSPRGSSGNTIYF. DNA of the CDR3: TGTGCCAGCTCACCGCGAGGTTCCTCTGGAAACACCATATATTTT.

This chain connects TRBV11-2 to TRBJ2-7; the D gene is possibly TRBD2 (5 bases). This CDR3 comprises 13 residues. V lost 1 base, J lost 6 bases, and 10 bases lay in between. Germline-derived CDR1 and CDR2 are SGHAT and FQNNGV. CDR3 loop: CASSLGLASEQYF. The CDR3 DNA follows: TGTGCCAGCAGCTTAGGGCTAGCATCCGAGCAGTACTTC. The whole variable domain, filled in from reference TRBV11-2 and TRBJ2-7, reads EAGVAQSPRYKIIEKRQSVAFWCNPISGHATLYWYQQILGQGPKLLIQFQNNGVVDDSQLPKDRFSAERLKGVDSTLKIQPAKLEDSAVYLCASSLGLASEQYFGPGTRLTVT.

This sequence joins TRBV27 and TRBJ2-5; weak D call: TRBD2 (5 bases). CDR3 size: 13 residues. V shed 3 bases and J shed 5 bases, with 10 bases lying between them. The V gene's germline CDR1 is MNHEY and CDR2 SMNVEV (reference sequence). The CDR3 reads CASSFLSGETQYF. The CDR3 nucleotides are TGTGCCAGCAGTTTCCTCTCGGGGGAGACCCAGTACTTC.

This chain connects TRBV7-2 to TRBJ2-2; tentative D call: TRBD1 (5 bases). The germline CDR1 and CDR2 sequences are SGHTA and FQGNSA. With 2 bases removed from V and 0 bases from J, the gap between germline ends came to 13 bases. This CDR3 contains 17 residues. DNA of the CDR3: TGTGCCAGCAGCTTACAATCCCCAGGGTCGAACACCGGGGAGCTGTTTTTT. Translation gives CASSLQSPGSNTGELFF.

The chain uses TRBV10-1 and TRBJ2-2, with no clear D. Germline CDR1 WNHNN, CDR2 SYGVQD (reference sequence). CDR3 length: 15 residues. Trimming stripped 0 bases from V and 0 bases from J, with 5 bases between. The CDR3 protein is CASSESGANTGELFF. The CDR3 bases are TGCGCCAGCAGTGAGTCGGGCGCGAACACCGGGGAGCTGTTTTTT.

The V gene is TRBV15, the J gene TRBJ1-5; 10 bases are a match to TRBD1. Unmatched junction bases numbered 12, after V lost 0 bases and J lost 7 bases. The V gene's germline CDR1 is LNHNV and CDR2 YYDKDF (reference sequence). The CDR3 sequence is 18 residues long. The CDR3 is CATSREATGQGIRQPQHF. CDR3 DNA sequence: TGTGCCACCAGCAGAGAGGCCACGGGACAGGGGATAAGACAGCCCCAGCATTTT.

This clone appeared a single time. V is TRBV7-9 and J is TRBJ2-1, with TRBD2 matching 9 bases. CDR3 length: 14 amino acids. The germline CDR1 and CDR2 sequences are SEHNR and FQNEAQ (reference sequence). Unmatched junction bases numbered 5, after V lost 6 bases and J lost 5 bases. The CDR3 coding sequence is TGTGCCAGCAGGGCGGGAGGGCTCGACAATGAGCAGTTCTTC. Translating it yields CASRAGGLDNEQFF. Drawing the rest from reference TRBV7-9 and TRBJ2-1, the complete variable domain is DTGVSQNPRHKITKRGQNVTFRCDPISEHNRLYWYRQTLGQGPEFLTYFQNEAQLEKSRLLSDRFSAERPKGSFSTLEIQRTEQGDSAMYLCASRAGGLDNEQFFGPGTRLTVL.

The chain links TRBV21-1 to TRBJ1-2; TRBD1, the table's D call, was not compared with the DNA. TRBV21-1 is an annotated pseudogene. The CDR3 contains 15 residues. CDR3 sequence (DNA): TGTGCCAGCAGCGAGGGGACAGGGAGTTTCTATGGCTACACCTTC. It yields the protein CASSEGTGSFYGYTF.

The V call is TRBV11-1, the J call TRBJ2-5; D call uncertain. CDR1 and CDR2 from the germline V gene are SGHAT and FQDESV (reference sequence). This CDR3 comprises 13 residues. Trimming took 5 bases from V and 3 from J, leaving 10 bases between them. The CDR3 is CASSPDTKETQYF. CDR3 nucleotides: TGTGCCAGCAGCCCTGACACAAAAGAGACCCAGTACTTC.

This clone appeared a single time. The chain joins TRBV29-1 to TRBJ2-5; D gene uncertain. The germline V gene encodes CDR1 SQVTM and CDR2 ANQGSEA. This CDR3 contains 13 residues. V was cut by 7 bases and J by 1 base, with 13 bases left in between. CDR3 sequence (DNA): TGCAGCGGCGCGCGACAACTCCAAGAGACCCAGTACTTC. This encodes CSGARQLQETQYF.

V gene TRBV6-5 combines with J gene TRBJ2-7; the D gene is possibly TRBD2 (6 bases). CDR1 and CDR2 from the germline V gene are MNHEY and SVGAGI. Trimming removed 8 bases at V and 1 base at J, with 9 bases between. The CDR3 runs 12 residues. The CDR3 coding sequence is TGTGCCAGCCGCGGGGTTTCCTACGAGCAGTACTTC. It is translated as CASRGVSYEQYF.

V usage is TRBV5-6 and J usage is TRBJ2-7; D is perhaps TRBD1 (5 bases). The V and J ends lost 0 bases and 5 bases respectively, with 18 bases between them. Germline CDR1 reads SGHDT; CDR2 reads YYEEEE. This CDR3 contains 16 residues. CDR3 DNA: TGTGCCAGCAGCTTGGCGGTGGGGCCGATCGGCCACGAGCAGTACTTC. Amino acid sequence: CASSLAVGPIGHEQYF.

The chain joins TRBV19 to TRBJ2-5; 8 bases align to TRBD2. The germline gives CDR1 LNHDA, CDR2 SQIVND (reference sequence). CDR3 size: 13 residues. V was pared by 10 bases and J by 5 bases, with 9 bases of the junction left unmatched. CDR3 protein: CATTGLAGETQYF. CDR3 DNA sequence: TGTGCCACCACAGGACTAGCCGGCGAGACCCAGTACTTC.

The chain uses TRBV6-1 and TRBJ2-1, with a tentative D call TRBD2 (6 bases). This CDR3 is built from 15 residues. The germline V gene has CDR1 MNHNS and CDR2 SASEGT. Trimming removed 4 bases at V and 6 bases at J, with 16 bases between. The CDR3, as DNA: TGTGCCAGCAGTGCCCCTCGGAGGGGACTCAATGAGCAGTTCTTC. Protein: CASSAPRRGLNEQFF.

The chain employs TRBV15 and TRBJ2-7; TRBD1 matches at 7 bases. The CDR3 spans 14 residues. V gave up 5 bases and J gave up 2 bases; unmatched junction bases: 6. Germline loops: CDR1 LNHNV, CDR2 YYDKDF (reference sequence). CDR3 region: CATSPRTGAYEQYF. The CDR3, as DNA: TGTGCCACCAGCCCTCGGACAGGTGCCTACGAGCAGTACTTC.

V usage is TRBV7-9 and J usage is TRBJ2-1, with 9 bases matching TRBD2. CDR1 and CDR2 from the germline V gene are SEHNR and FQNEAQ (reference sequence). V lost 1 base to trimming and J lost 10 bases; unmatched junction nucleotides: 2. The CDR3 consists of 13 residues. CDR3 residues: CASSLGLAAEQFF. The CDR3 nucleotides read TGTGCCAGCAGCTTAGGACTAGCGGCAGAGCAGTTCTTC.

V is TRBV18 and J is TRBJ2-1, with unresolved D. Trimming left V 2 bases short and J 5 bases short, with 4 bases between. Germline V gene lookup returns CDR1 KGHSH and CDR2 LQKENI. This CDR3 has 12 residues. CDR3: CASSPTDNEQFF. CDR3 DNA: TGTGCCAGCTCACCAACAGACAATGAGCAGTTCTTC.

This chain connects TRBV7-3 to TRBJ2-2, with D unresolved. Trimming stripped 1 base from V and 8 bases from J, with 14 bases between. Germline values: CDR1 SGHTA, CDR2 FQGTGA. CDR3 length: 15 amino acids. Here the CDR3 DNA reads TGTGCCAGCAGCTTAAAACCCTCAGGTTCGGGGGAGCTGTTTTTT. Translating gives CASSLKPSGSGELFF. Using reference TRBV7-3 and TRBJ2-2 for the parts outside the CDR3, the full variable domain is GAGVSQTPSNKVTEKGKYVELRCDPISGHTALYWYRQSLGQGPEFLIYFQGTGAADDSGLPNDRFFAVRPEGSVSTLKIQRTERGDSAVYLCASSLKPSGSGELFFGEGSRLTVL.

This chain joins TRBV19 and TRBJ1-2, with 9 bases aligning to TRBD1. The CDR3 is made up of 15 amino acids. Germline V gene lookup returns CDR1 LNHDA and CDR2 SQIVND (reference sequence). The V and J ends lost 7 bases and 2 bases, in that order; junction bases with no gene match: 8. The CDR3 loop reads CASTYFGTGNYGYTF. DNA of the CDR3: TGTGCCAGTACCTACTTCGGGACAGGGAACTATGGCTACACCTTC.

The chain carries TRBV3-1 (or the pseudogene TRBV3-2) and TRBJ2-7; TRBD2 is a possible D gene (6 bases). The CDR3 sequence is 14 residues long. Looked up from germline, CDR1 is LGHDT and CDR2 is YNNKEL (reference sequence). V was cut by 4 bases and J by 0 bases, with 10 bases left in between. CDR3 nucleotide sequence: TGTGCCAGCAGCCCCCGGGACTTCTCCTACGAGCAGTACTTC. Translating it yields CASSPRDFSYEQYF.

This rearrangement joins TRBV7-9 to TRBJ1-3, with D possibly matching TRBD1 (5 bases). Trimming removed 5 bases at V and 0 bases at J, with 11 bases between. Germline V gives CDR1 SEHNR, CDR2 FQNEAQ (reference sequence). This CDR3 contains 15 residues. CDR3 region: CASSPPGGSGNTIYF. The CDR3 DNA sequence: TGTGCCAGCAGCCCGCCGGGGGGCTCTGGAAACACCATATATTTT.

The rearrangement links TRBV7-9 to TRBJ1-2, with D tentatively TRBD1 (5 bases). V dropped 5 bases and J dropped 8 bases, with 21 bases sitting between them. Germline V CDR1 and CDR2: SEHNR, FQNEAQ (reference sequence). The CDR3 consists of 15 residues. CDR3 sequence (DNA): TGTGCCAGCAGCCTAAATCTGGGGGGAGGGTACGGCTACACCTTC. It yields the protein CASSLNLGGGYGYTF.